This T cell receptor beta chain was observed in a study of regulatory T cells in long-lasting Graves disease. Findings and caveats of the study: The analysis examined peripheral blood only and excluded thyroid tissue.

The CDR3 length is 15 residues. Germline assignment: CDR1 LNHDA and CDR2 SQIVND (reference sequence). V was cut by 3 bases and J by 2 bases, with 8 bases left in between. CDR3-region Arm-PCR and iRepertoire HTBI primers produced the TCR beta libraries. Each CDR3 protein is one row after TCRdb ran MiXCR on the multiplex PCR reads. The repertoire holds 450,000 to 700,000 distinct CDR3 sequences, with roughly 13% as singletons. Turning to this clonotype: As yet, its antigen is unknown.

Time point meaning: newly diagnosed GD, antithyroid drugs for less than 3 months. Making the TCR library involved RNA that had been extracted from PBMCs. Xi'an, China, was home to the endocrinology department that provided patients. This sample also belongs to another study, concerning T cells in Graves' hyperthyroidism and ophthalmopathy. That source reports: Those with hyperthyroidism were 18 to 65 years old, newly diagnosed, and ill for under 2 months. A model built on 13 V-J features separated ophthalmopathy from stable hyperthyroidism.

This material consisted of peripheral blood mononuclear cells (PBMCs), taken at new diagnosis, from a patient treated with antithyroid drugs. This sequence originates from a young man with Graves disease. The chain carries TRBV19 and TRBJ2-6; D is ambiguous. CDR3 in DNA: TGTGCCAGTAGTATTGCGGAAACTGGGGCCAACGTCCTGACTTTC. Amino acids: CASSIAETGANVLTF. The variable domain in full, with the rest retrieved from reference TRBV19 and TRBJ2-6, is DGGITQSPKYLFRKEGQNVTLSCEQNLNHDAMYWYRQDPGQGLRLIYYSQIVNDFQKGDIAEGYSVSREKKESFPLTVTSAQKNPTAFYLCASSIAETGANVLTFGAGSRLTVL.